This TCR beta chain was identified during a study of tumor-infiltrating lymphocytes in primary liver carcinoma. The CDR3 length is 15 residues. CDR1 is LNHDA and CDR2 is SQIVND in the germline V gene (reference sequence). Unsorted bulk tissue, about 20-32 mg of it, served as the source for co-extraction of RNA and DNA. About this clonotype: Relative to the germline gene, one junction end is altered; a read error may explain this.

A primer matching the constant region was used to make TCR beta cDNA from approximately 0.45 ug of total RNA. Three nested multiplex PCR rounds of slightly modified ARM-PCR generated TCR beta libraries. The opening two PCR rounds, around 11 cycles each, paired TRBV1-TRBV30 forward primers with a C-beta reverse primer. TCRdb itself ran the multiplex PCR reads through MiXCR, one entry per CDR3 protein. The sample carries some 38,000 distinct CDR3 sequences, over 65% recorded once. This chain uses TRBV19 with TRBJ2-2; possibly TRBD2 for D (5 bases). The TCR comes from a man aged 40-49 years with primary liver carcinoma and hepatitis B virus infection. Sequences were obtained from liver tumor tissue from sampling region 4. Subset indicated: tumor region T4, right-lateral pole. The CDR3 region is CASSIESGFGGELLF. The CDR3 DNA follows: TGTGCCAGTAGTATAGAATCCGGGTTTGGTGGGGAGCTGTTATTT.